The 23 T cell receptor beta chains given below trace back to one sample, sequenced in a study of CD8 T cells in acute hepatitis C reinfection. Regarding time point: naive CD8 control sorted from an acute-time-point sample. The protocol was immunoSEQ multiplex PCR, while the TCRdb copy is restricted to in-frame clones and leaves out a portion. The sample yields 30,000 to 45,000 clones, around 85% seen once. Sequenced: naive CD8+ T cells from PBMCs. These TCRs come from a young woman who spontaneously cleared hepatitis C infection.

This chain links TRBV29-1 with TRBJ2-1; D perhaps matches TRBD2 (5 bases). The CDR3 sequence is 14 residues long. Germline CDR1 SQVTM, CDR2 ANQGSEA. Trimming pared 1 base from V and 0 bases from J, leaving 7 bases between. The chain's CDR3 is CSVEAGSSYNEQFF. Written as DNA, the CDR3 is TGCAGCGTTGAAGCGGGGAGCTCCTACAATGAGCAGTTCTTC.

The V call is TRBV19, the J call TRBJ2-2; 7 nucleotides match TRBD1. V trimming: 3 bases; J trimming: 0 bases; junction bases outside the gene matches: 1. Germline loops: CDR1 LNHDA, CDR2 SQIVND (reference sequence). The CDR3 spans 15 residues. The CDR3 is CASSMRGPNTGELFF. The DNA of the CDR3 is TGTGCCAGTAGTATGAGGGGGCCGAACACCGGGGAGCTGTTTTTT.

A note on this clone: The germline gene is not matched at one end of the junction; a read error may be the cause. V is TRBV29-1 and J is TRBJ2-3, with D tentatively TRBD1 (7 bases). This CDR3 has 16 residues. Germline values: CDR1 SQVTM, CDR2 ANQGSEA. The DNA for the CDR3 is TGCAGCGTTGAAGGCGGCGGGACAGAGTCCACAAATACGCAGTATTTT. This translates into CSVEGGGTESTNTQYF.

The gene calls are TRBV4-1 and TRBJ1-1, with a possible D match to TRBD1 (5 bases). Trimming removed 4 bases from V and 3 bases from J, with 12 bases in between. CDR1 MGHRA and CDR2 YSYEKL come from the germline V gene. The CDR3 consists of 14 residues. CDR3 sequence: CASSRGPGDTEAFF. In DNA, the CDR3 is TGCGCCAGCAGCCGGGGCCCGGGCGACACTGAAGCTTTCTTT.

The chain has TRBV19 and TRBJ2-7, with TRBD2 identical over 8 bases. Germline V lookup: CDR1 LNHDA, CDR2 SQIVND (reference sequence). The CDR3 length is 14 residues. V was pared by 3 bases and J by 2 bases, with 3 bases of the junction left unmatched. CDR3 protein: CASSMELAAYEQYF. The DNA for the CDR3 is TGTGCCAGTAGTATGGAACTAGCGGCCTACGAGCAGTACTTC.

The V and J genes are TRBV27 and TRBJ2-7; possibly TRBD1 for D (6 bases). The germline V and J ends were trimmed by 0 bases and 4 bases, with 10 bases remaining between them. CDR3 length: 14 residues. Germline CDR1 and CDR2: MNHEY and SMNVEV (reference sequence). This CDR3 is CASSLSTGFYEQYF. In nucleotides, the CDR3 is TGTGCCAGCAGTTTATCGACAGGTTTTTACGAGCAGTACTTC.

The chain carries TRBV5-8 and TRBJ1-2; 7 bases fit TRBD1. From germline, CDR1 is SGHTS and CDR2 YDEGEE. The CDR3 runs 16 residues. Losses at the gene ends were 1 base for V and 4 bases for J; bases not matched to a gene: 10. CDR3 DNA: TGTGCCAGCAGCTTGTGGGCAGGGGGGCATGTCTATGGCTACACCTTC. It yields the protein CASSLWAGGHVYGYTF. The entire variable domain, with the rest obtained from reference TRBV5-8 and TRBJ1-2, is as follows: EAGVTQSPTHLIKTRGQQATLRCSPISGHTSVYWYQQALGLGLQFLLWYDEGEERNRGNFPPRFSGRQFPNYSSELNVNALELEDSALYLCASSLWAGGHVYGYTFGSGTRLTVV.

The gene calls are TRBV7-6 and TRBJ2-1; D is perhaps TRBD1 (6 bases). Germline V gene sequence: CDR1 SGHVS, CDR2 FNYEAQ. V shed 3 bases and J shed 4 bases, with 13 bases lying between them. The CDR3 sequence is 15 residues long. The CDR3 nucleotides are TGTGCCAGCAGCTTCAGCACAGGGCGATACAATGAGCAGTTCTTC. This gives the protein CASSFSTGRYNEQFF.

This clone showed up just a few times. The V and J genes are TRBV27 and TRBJ1-2; 11 nucleotides match TRBD1. With 2 bases clipped from V and 3 bases from J, the junction kept 20 bases outside the gene matches. The CDR3 runs 21 residues. Germline CDR1 is MNHEY and CDR2 is SMNVEV (reference sequence). In DNA form, the CDR3 reads TGTGCCAGCAGTTTAGGGTTCCGTTCGGGTGGACAGGGGGCAATGGACTATGGCTACACCTTC. Its translation is CASSLGFRSGGQGAMDYGYTF.

In this sample, this clone turned up once. The chain employs TRBV5-5 and TRBJ1-2, with unresolved D. The CDR3 is 16 residues long. V gave up 1 base and J gave up 8 bases, with 21 bases separating them. The germline V gene encodes CDR1 SGHKS and CDR2 YYEKEE (reference sequence). The CDR3 protein is CASSLKVSGRHGGYTF. The CDR3 DNA sequence: TGTGCCAGCAGCTTGAAGGTGTCCGGACGGCACGGGGGCTACACCTTC.

This clone was counted once. The CDR3 loop reads CASSLSLLYSGANVLTF. The CDR3 DNA reads TGTGCCAGCAGCTTATCTCTTTTGTACTCTGGGGCCAACGTCCTGACTTTC. The rearrangement joins TRBV11-2 to TRBJ2-6; D not resolved. The CDR3 extends over 17 amino acids. In germline, CDR1 is SGHAT, CDR2 FQNNGV. Between the trimmed V and J ends, which lost 2 bases and 0 bases, there was a span of 11 bases.

This clone has just one count. The chain has TRBV5-8 and TRBJ1-1, with D uncertain. The CDR3 runs to 15 residues. CDR1 and CDR2 (germline): SGHTS, YDEGEE. Between the trimmed V and J ends, which lost 5 bases and 1 base, there was a span of 15 bases. The CDR3, as DNA: TGTGCCAGCAGGCTGGGAGTGGCCGGGAACACTGAAGCTTTCTTT. Translation gives CASRLGVAGNTEAFF.

The chain combines TRBV2 with TRBJ2-2; 11 nucleotides agree with TRBD2. J lost 6 bases, V lost 9 bases, and 6 bases had no gene match. The CDR3 is made up of 14 amino acids. Germline assignment: CDR1 SNHLY and CDR2 FYNNEI. CDR3 DNA: TGTGCCAGAAGACTAGCGGGAACTTCCGGGGAGCTGTTTTTT. This gives the protein CARRLAGTSGELFF.

V usage is TRBV20-1 and J usage is TRBJ2-2; D is unclear. The germline V gene encodes CDR1 DFQATT and CDR2 SNEGSKA (reference sequence). This CDR3 comprises 11 residues. The CDR3 DNA sequence: TGCCCTGAGGATGACACCGGGGAGCTGTTTTTT. Translation: CPEDDTGELFF.

This sequence joins TRBV18 and TRBJ1-5; TRBD1 agrees at 7 bases. Looked up from germline, CDR1 is KGHSH and CDR2 is LQKENI. The CDR3 has 14 amino acids. The trim removed 4 bases at V and 6 bases at J, leaving 6 bases unmatched. The CDR3 reads CASSRPGGTQPQHF. The CDR3 nucleotides read TGTGCCAGCTCACGCCCAGGGGGAACTCAGCCCCAGCATTTT.

The rearrangement links TRBV7-9 to TRBJ2-5; D gene ambiguous. This CDR3 is built from 15 residues. V was pared by 3 bases and J by 2 bases, with 13 bases between. The germline V gene has CDR1 SEHNR and CDR2 FQNEAQ (reference sequence). The CDR3 is CASSFPGQAQETQYF. The CDR3 nucleotides are TGTGCCAGCAGCTTCCCTGGGCAGGCACAAGAGACCCAGTACTTC.

V and J are TRBV7-9 and TRBJ2-7; TRBD1 or TRBD2 may be the D gene (6 bases each). The V gene lost 3 bases and the J gene lost 0 bases, with 12 bases spanning the gap. Germline CDR1 reads SEHNR; CDR2 reads FQNEAQ (reference sequence). The length of the CDR3 is 15 residues. The CDR3 DNA reads TGTGCCAGCAGCTTTGGGGGGCGCAGCTCCTACGAGCAGTACTTC. This encodes CASSFGGRSSYEQYF.

V usage is TRBV27 and J usage is TRBJ2-1, with D unresolved. The germline CDR1 and CDR2 sequences are MNHEY and SMNVEV (reference sequence). There are 14 residues in the CDR3. The V end lost 2 bases, the J end lost 0 bases, and 5 bases lay between the germline ends. CDR3 nucleotides: TGTGCCAGCAGTTTAGCGCTCTCCTACAATGAGCAGTTCTTC. Encoded protein: CASSLALSYNEQFF.

The rearrangement links TRBV5-6 to TRBJ2-7; perhaps TRBD1 as D (6 bases). Deletions cut 0 bases from V and 3 bases from J, with 19 bases between. CDR1 and CDR2 (germline): SGHDT, YYEEEE. The CDR3 is 17 residues long. Here the CDR3 DNA reads TGTGCCAGCAGCTTGGAGGGGGACAATAGTGAGGTCTACGAGCAGTACTTC. This codes for CASSLEGDNSEVYEQYF.

This clone was detected a few times. This chain joins TRBV19 and TRBJ1-1; no reliable D call. The length of the CDR3 is 11 residues. Germline V CDR1 and CDR2: LNHDA, SQIVND (reference sequence). For the CDR3, the DNA is TGTGCATCATGGGGTCTCACTGAAGCTTTCTTT. Its translation: CASWGLTEAFF.

In its sample, this clone was seen once. The chain joins TRBV9 to TRBJ2-1; perhaps TRBD2 as D (6 bases). With 7 bases removed from V and 5 bases from J, the gap between germline ends came to 13 bases. Germline assignment: CDR1 SGDLS and CDR2 YYNGEE. The CDR3 length is 13 residues. In DNA, the CDR3 is TGTGCCAGCGGGGGAACGGGAGACAATGAGCAGTTCTTC. It encodes CASGGTGDNEQFF.

This clone has a single count. The chain joins TRBV18 to TRBJ2-3, with D uncertain. V gave up 3 bases and J gave up 6 bases, with 13 bases separating them. The CDR3 is made up of 14 amino acids. Germline-derived CDR1 and CDR2 are KGHSH and LQKENI. The chain's CDR3 is CASSPSDQVDTQYF. Written as DNA, the CDR3 is TGTGCCAGCTCACCGAGTGACCAAGTGGATACGCAGTATTTT.

CDR3 sequence (DNA): TGCGCCAGCATGGCGGACTCCTACAATGAGCAGTTCTTC. Its protein product is CASMADSYNEQFF. The chain links TRBV4-1 to TRBJ2-1; D unresolved. Germline-derived CDR1 and CDR2 are MGHRA and YSYEKL. The V end lost 7 bases, the J end lost 0 bases, and 7 bases lay between the germline ends. This CDR3 contains 13 residues.